This T cell receptor (beta chain) appears in the sequencing data of a study of blood T cell repertoires in COVID-19. Across the study: Some COVID-19 samples were acute and others convalescent; all came from the United States, Italy and Spain.

Under the authors' procedure: How many nucleated cells were present was estimated from reference gene primer amplification. Libraries were prepared by immunoSEQ multiplex PCR; TCRdb keeps only in-frame clonotypes and omits some of them. The V and J calls and clone size come from that table; D and trimming were worked out from the DNA. The table has some 270,000 clones, more than 75% seen once. This CDR3 comprises 17 residues. Germline values: CDR1 SEHNR, CDR2 FQNEAQ (reference sequence). J lost 4 bases, V lost 3 bases, and 11 bases had no gene match. This sequence joins TRBV7-9 and TRBJ1-1, with 10 bases that match TRBD1. This TCR came from a woman aged 45-60 years who had been exposed to COVID-19. The sequenced material came from PBMCs or T cells enriched from blood (not recorded which). CDR3 protein: CASSFSDPGQGGTEAFF. The DNA of the CDR3 is TGTGCCAGCAGCTTCAGTGACCCCGGACAGGGGGGCACTGAAGCTTTCTTT.